These T cell receptor beta chains were read from a single sample in a study of cytomegalovirus exposure and HLA in healthy donors. Sequencing was performed with immunoSEQ multiplex PCR; in TCRdb, only in-frame clones are kept and a portion is missing. The top ten clones hold 0.83% of a sample with 300,000 to 450,000 clones, approximately 90% of them seen once. Sequenced input: PBMCs. The origin of the receptors is a woman younger than 35 in good health and CMV-seronegative. The CDR3 runs from the conserved cysteine through the conserved F or W. Fields, in order: CDR3 DNA, CDR3 protein, J gene, D gene, clone size, V gene. A D gene is named only where the DNA matches it firmly. Some rows mark clone size as missing; the rest say once, few, many or name a class of expanded clone.

cdr3_nt: TGTGCCAGCAGCCCTGGGGGGGTTCAGGGAGAGACCCAGTACTTC; cdr3_aa: CASSPGGVQGETQYF; j_call: TRBJ2-5; d_call: TRBD2; clone_size: .; v_call: TRBV7-9
cdr3_nt: TGCGCCAGCAGCTTGGTAACGGCAGGGCACGGATATGGCTACACCTTC; cdr3_aa: CASSLVTAGHGYGYTF; j_call: TRBJ1-2; d_call: .; clone_size: .; v_call: TRBV5-1
cdr3_nt: TGTGCCAGCAGCTTAGGCGACGGAGCGGAGTTTACCTACGAGCAGTACTTC; cdr3_aa: CASSLGDGAEFTYEQYF; j_call: TRBJ2-7; d_call: .; clone_size: .; v_call: TRBV13
cdr3_nt: TGTGCCACCCACCTCGGGGGGTATGGCTACACCTTC; cdr3_aa: CATHLGGYGYTF; j_call: TRBJ1-2; d_call: .; clone_size: .; v_call: TRBV28
cdr3_nt: TGTGCCAGCAGCCCCGGGGGTCAAGAGACCCAGTACTTC; cdr3_aa: CASSPGGQETQYF; j_call: TRBJ2-5; d_call: .; clone_size: .; v_call: TRBV11-2
cdr3_nt: TGTGCCAGCAAGCCACAGGGGGCCAAAAACATTCAGTACTTC; cdr3_aa: CASKPQGAKNIQYF; j_call: TRBJ2-4; d_call: TRBD1; clone_size: .; v_call: TRBV6-5
cdr3_nt: TGTGCCAGTAAGCCAGGGGGCGATGGCTACACCTTC; cdr3_aa: CASKPGGDGYTF; j_call: TRBJ1-2; d_call: TRBD1; clone_size: .; v_call: TRBV19
cdr3_nt: TGTGCCAGCAGTGAAGGATGGCCGGGGACCCAGTACTTC; cdr3_aa: CASSEGWPGTQYF; j_call: TRBJ2-5; d_call: .; clone_size: once; v_call: TRBV6-1
cdr3_nt: TGTGCCACCGGACTGACAGGAAACGTTGGCTACACCTTC; cdr3_aa: CATGLTGNVGYTF; j_call: TRBJ1-2; d_call: .; clone_size: .; v_call: TRBV28
cdr3_nt: TGCGCCAGCAGATTAAGACAGGGGGCAGGAAGACAAGAGACCCAGTACTTC; cdr3_aa: CASRLRQGAGRQETQYF; j_call: TRBJ2-5; d_call: TRBD1; clone_size: .; v_call: TRBV5-1
cdr3_nt: TGTGCCAGCAGTGATAGGGAGGACAGGAATTCACCCCTCCACTTT; cdr3_aa: CASSDREDRNSPLHF; j_call: TRBJ1-6; d_call: TRBD1; clone_size: few; v_call: TRBV25-1
cdr3_nt: TGTGCCAGCAGCGGGACAGGGGTTTTCTACGAGCAGTACTTC; cdr3_aa: CASSGTGVFYEQYF; j_call: TRBJ2-7; d_call: TRBD1; clone_size: .; v_call: TRBV28
cdr3_nt: TGTGCCAGCAGCCCCGGACAGGGAGGGGAAAAACTGTTTTTT; cdr3_aa: CASSPGQGGEKLFF; j_call: TRBJ1-4; d_call: TRBD1; clone_size: .; v_call: TRBV14
cdr3_nt: TGTGCCTGGAGTGGGGCCGGGACAGGGAGAATCAATGAGCAGTTCTTC; cdr3_aa: CAWSGAGTGRINEQFF; j_call: TRBJ2-1; d_call: TRBD1; clone_size: .; v_call: TRBV30
cdr3_nt: TGCAGCGTTGAAGGAGCGGTTTACACAGATACGCAGTATTTT; cdr3_aa: CSVEGAVYTDTQYF; j_call: TRBJ2-3; d_call: .; clone_size: .; v_call: TRBV29-1
cdr3_nt: TGTGCCAGCCACCGGGACAGTGGATTAATGAACACTGAAGCTTTCTTT; cdr3_aa: CASHRDSGLMNTEAFF; j_call: TRBJ1-1; d_call: TRBD1; clone_size: .; v_call: TRBV2
cdr3_nt: TGCGCCAGCAGACTAGCGGGAGGAACCTACAATGAGCAGTTCTTC; cdr3_aa: CASRLAGGTYNEQFF; j_call: TRBJ2-1; d_call: TRBD2; clone_size: .; v_call: TRBV10-2
cdr3_nt: TGTGCAAGTCGCTTAGGTGTTAGAACAGGGCCTCCGGTTAGCAATCAGCCCCAGCATTTT; cdr3_aa: CASRLGVRTGPPVSNQPQHF; j_call: TRBJ1-5; d_call: .; clone_size: .; v_call: TRBV12-2
cdr3_nt: TGCGCCAGCAGTTATGACGGACAGGGGAATCAGCCCCAGCATTTT; cdr3_aa: CASSYDGQGNQPQHF; j_call: TRBJ1-5; d_call: TRBD1; clone_size: .; v_call: TRBV5-1
cdr3_nt: TGTGCCAGCAGTTGGGGGGGTAGCGCGAATGAGCAGTTCTTC; cdr3_aa: CASSWGGSANEQFF; j_call: TRBJ2-1; d_call: TRBD2; clone_size: .; v_call: TRBV27
cdr3_nt: TGTGCCAGTAGTATAGTGCAGGGCATCGGGGAGCTGTTTTTT; cdr3_aa: CASSIVQGIGELFF; j_call: TRBJ2-2; d_call: .; clone_size: .; v_call: TRBV19
cdr3_nt: TGTGCCAGCAGCGTAGGCGGGGGTAGGGAGATAAGGGCCCAGTACTTC; cdr3_aa: CASSVGGGREIRAQYF; j_call: TRBJ2-5; d_call: TRBD2; clone_size: .; v_call: TRBV9
cdr3_nt: TGTGCCAGCAGCCGGGACAGGGGGGACAATGAGCAGTTCTTC; cdr3_aa: CASSRDRGDNEQFF; j_call: TRBJ2-1; d_call: TRBD1; clone_size: .; v_call: TRBV6-5
cdr3_nt: TGTGCCAGCAGCCCTCGGACAGGGGTTTACGACTACACCTTC; cdr3_aa: CASSPRTGVYDYTF; j_call: TRBJ1-2; d_call: TRBD1; clone_size: once; v_call: TRBV11-2
cdr3_nt: TGTGCCAGCAGTGAAAGCTACTATGGGGCCAACGTCCTGACTTTC; cdr3_aa: CASSESYYGANVLTF; j_call: TRBJ2-6; d_call: .; clone_size: .; v_call: TRBV6-1
cdr3_nt: TGTGCCAGCAGCTTAGATCTCGGCCAGGGCACCAACGAGCAGTACTTC; cdr3_aa: CASSLDLGQGTNEQYF; j_call: TRBJ2-7; d_call: .; clone_size: .; v_call: TRBV7-6
cdr3_nt: TGCGCCAGCAGTCCCCATGGGGAGTCTGGTGGCTACACCTTC; cdr3_aa: CASSPHGESGGYTF; j_call: TRBJ1-2; d_call: .; clone_size: few; v_call: TRBV10-1
cdr3_nt: TGCGCCAGCAGCCAAGTAGCGGGGGGCCAAGAGACCCAGTACTTC; cdr3_aa: CASSQVAGGQETQYF; j_call: TRBJ2-5; d_call: TRBD2; clone_size: once; v_call: TRBV4-1
cdr3_nt: TGTGCCAGCAGGCGACTAGTTAAGAGGAACACTGAAGCTTTCTTT; cdr3_aa: CASRRLVKRNTEAFF; j_call: TRBJ1-1; d_call: .; clone_size: once; v_call: TRBV6-6
cdr3_nt: TGCGCCAGCAGTGGTCCGAGAGTGGGTTCGTCTTTAGCCCCCTACGAGCAGTACTTC; cdr3_aa: CASSGPRVGSSLAPYEQYF; j_call: TRBJ2-7; d_call: .; clone_size: few; v_call: TRBV10-2
cdr3_nt: TGCGCCAGCAGCTTTGGGACAGGGGGTTCCTACGAGCAGTACTTC; cdr3_aa: CASSFGTGGSYEQYF; j_call: TRBJ2-7; d_call: TRBD1; clone_size: .; v_call: TRBV5-1
cdr3_nt: TGTGCCAGCAGCCCGCAGGGGAACTATGGCTACACCTTC; cdr3_aa: CASSPQGNYGYTF; j_call: TRBJ1-2; d_call: .; clone_size: .; v_call: TRBV6-6
cdr3_nt: TGTGCCAGCAGCTCCATACAGGGGGCCACCGGGGAGCTGTTTTTT; cdr3_aa: CASSSIQGATGELFF; j_call: TRBJ2-2; d_call: TRBD1; clone_size: .; v_call: TRBV7-8
cdr3_nt: TGTGCCAGCAGCTTCTGGACAGGAGTCGATTCACCCCTCCACTTT; cdr3_aa: CASSFWTGVDSPLHF; j_call: TRBJ1-6; d_call: TRBD1; clone_size: .; v_call: TRBV5-6
cdr3_nt: TGTGCCAGCAGCTCTGGTTTTCCGACGACAGTGACTTTATACAATGAGCAGTTCTTC; cdr3_aa: CASSSGFPTTVTLYNEQFF; j_call: TRBJ2-1; d_call: .; clone_size: .; v_call: TRBV4-2